Following are 10 T cell receptor beta chains from one sample sequenced in a study of T cells in Graves' hyperthyroidism and ophthalmopathy. TCR beta CDR3 regions were amplified from RNA transcripts. Primed by the HTBI set, a first-round RT-PCR was run on the TCR CDR3. TCRdb used MiXCR to reprocess the multiplex PCR reads, holding one entry per CDR3 protein. Of about 410,000 distinct CDR3 sequences in the sample, approximately 14% were seen once. The sample taken for sequencing was blood. Receptors originate from a man aged 18 to 29 with Graves' ophthalmopathy.

This clonotype came up many times. J is TRBJ2-7 and V is TRBV6-1, with a tentative D call TRBD2 (5 bases). V gave up 5 bases and J gave up 2 bases, with 13 bases separating them. The CDR3 length is 14 residues. The germline V gene has CDR1 MNHNS and CDR2 SASEGT. For the CDR3, the DNA is TGTGCCAGCAGTCGAATCAGCGGAGCCTACGAGCAGTACTTC. Protein: CASSRISGAYEQYF.

This clonotype was counted ten times or more. J is TRBJ2-3 and V is TRBV10-3; the D is unclear. CDR3 length: 13 residues. Germline CDR1 and CDR2: ENHRY and SYGVKD. Trimming cost V 10 bases and J 4 bases, with 15 bases left between them. The CDR3 nucleotides read TGTGCCACCATTAGCCCCGCGGCAGATACGCAGTATTTT. Protein: CATISPAADTQYF.

The chain combines TRBV3-1 with TRBJ1-1; 8 bases agree with TRBD1. V lost 7 bases and J lost 8; bases outside the gene matches: 12. The CDR3 is made up of 14 amino acids. Germline CDR1 is LGHDT and CDR2 is YNNKEL (reference sequence). The CDR3 sequence: CASNSGQGHLEAFF. The CDR3 nucleotides read TGTGCCAGCAACTCCGGACAGGGTCACCTCGAAGCTTTCTTT.

This clonotype has ten or more counts. The chain joins TRBV6-1 to TRBJ1-1, with D perhaps TRBD1 (5 bases). The CDR3 is 15 residues long. CDR1 and CDR2 (germline): MNHNS, SASEGT. V was clipped by 3 bases and J by 1 base, with 12 bases between them. CDR3 nucleotides: TGTGCCAGCAGTGAGCAGGGCCTAGGGAACACTGAAGCTTTCTTT. Its translation: CASSEQGLGNTEAFF.

This clonotype was observed many times. This rearrangement joins TRBV18 to TRBJ2-5; the D is unclear. Germline assignment: CDR1 KGHSH and CDR2 LQKENI. This CDR3 region has 15 residues. Trimming shortened V by 3 bases and J by 5 bases, and 16 bases separated the two germline ends. For the CDR3, the DNA is TGTGCCAGCTCACCGAACGGACGCGCCGGGGAGACCCAGTACTTC. This gives the protein CASSPNGRAGETQYF.

This clonotype was recorded many times. This chain joins TRBV12-3 or TRBV12-4 and TRBJ2-1; 11 positions match TRBD2. The CDR3 is 14 residues long. V was clipped by 7 bases and J by 5 bases; unmatched bases: 4. CDR3 loop: CASNPSGGNNEQFF. The CDR3 nucleotides read TGTGCCAGCAACCCTAGCGGGGGGAACAATGAGCAGTTCTTC.

This clonotype appeared many times. The chain joins TRBV7-3 to TRBJ2-5; 10 nucleotides match TRBD2. The CDR3 is 15 residues long. V lost 1 base and J lost 4; bases outside the gene matches: 3. The V gene's germline CDR1 is SGHTA and CDR2 FQGTGA. The CDR3 reads CASSLMASGRETQYF. The CDR3 DNA sequence: TGTGCCAGCAGCTTAATGGCTAGCGGGAGAGAGACCCAGTACTTC. Based on the CDR3 plus reference TRBV7-3 and TRBJ2-5, the full variable domain is GAGVSQTPSNKVTEKGKYVELRCDPISGHTALYWYRQSLGQGPEFLIYFQGTGAADDSGLPNDRFFAVRPEGSVSTLKIQRTERGDSAVYLCASSLMASGRETQYFGPGTRLLVL.

V usage is TRBV6-2 or TRBV6-3 and J usage is TRBJ2-5; D possibly corresponds to TRBD2 (7 bases). The CDR3 covers 15 residues. Germline assignment: CDR1 MNHEY and CDR2 SVGEGT. The germline V and J ends were trimmed by 5 bases and 1 base, with 14 bases remaining between them. Here the CDR3 DNA reads TGTGCCAGCAGTGCTCAGCGGGACACCCAAGAGACCCAGTACTTC. Translated, it gives CASSAQRDTQETQYF.

The chain is built from TRBV19 and TRBJ2-3, with 8 bases matching TRBD2. The V gene end was trimmed by 5 bases and the J gene end by 4 bases; junction bases not matched to a gene: 8. From germline, CDR1 is LNHDA and CDR2 SQIVND (reference sequence). This CDR3 is 15 amino acids long. This CDR3 reads CASSFKRELPDTQYF. CDR3 nucleotide sequence: TGTGCCAGTAGTTTCAAGCGGGAGTTGCCAGATACGCAGTATTTT. The full variable domain, its missing parts supplied by reference TRBV19 and TRBJ2-3, is DGGITQSPKYLFRKEGQNVTLSCEQNLNHDAMYWYRQDPGQGLRLIYYSQIVNDFQKGDIAEGYSVSREKKESFPLTVTSAQKNPTAFYLCASSFKRELPDTQYFGPGTRLTVL.

The chain is built from TRBV6-6 and TRBJ2-1; D not certain. The CDR3 totals 15 residues. Germline CDR1 MNHNY, CDR2 SVGAGI (reference sequence). Between the trimmed V and J ends, which lost 0 bases and 5 bases, there was a span of 11 bases. This chain's CDR3 is CASSYSNLDHNEQFF. The CDR3, as DNA: TGTGCCAGCAGTTACTCGAATCTGGATCACAATGAGCAGTTCTTC.